These T cell receptor beta chains were read from a single sample in a study of neurological immune-mediated disorders. TCRdb recomputed calls from the 5' RACE reads with MiXCR, one row per CDR3 protein. Of 100,000 or so distinct CDR3 sequences listed, roughly 13% are singletons. The sequencing sample was made of PBMCs. The receptors were sampled from a female donor with HTLV-1-associated myelopathy (HAM/TSP). Each CDR3 is given with its conserved first and last residue. The D gene is left open where the match is weak. Rows give clone size only sometimes, using once, few, many, or a class for an expanded clone.

16,TRBJ2-4,.,many,TRBV20-1,CSARIPGKQAKNIQYF,TGCAGTGCTAGAATCCCTGGAAAGCAAGCCAAAAACATTCAGTACTTC
14,TRBJ1-1,.,many,TRBV14,CASSQDQRYTEAFF,TGTGCCAGCAGCCAAGATCAGCGCTACACTGAAGCTTTCTTT
13,TRBJ2-7,TRBD1,many,TRBV7-9,CASSLQGASEQYF,TGTGCCAGCAGCTTACAGGGGGCGAGTGAGCAGTACTTC
9,TRBJ2-3,.,few,TRBV7-8,CAGGDTQYF,TGTGCCGGCGGGGATACGCAGTATTTT
15,TRBJ1-1,.,many,TRBV5-1,CATTWGVGVNTEAFF,TGCGCCACGACGTGGGGGGTCGGGGTGAACACTGAAGCTTTCTTT
15,TRBJ1-5,TRBD1,many,TRBV5-1,CASSSVEDRARPQHF,TGCGCCAGCAGCTCGGTGGAGGACAGGGCACGGCCCCAGCATTTT
14,TRBJ2-1,.,many,TRBV5-5,CASSLEYRVGEQFF,TGTGCCAGCAGCTTGGAGTACAGGGTAGGCGAGCAGTTCTTC
12,TRBJ2-7,.,many,TRBV20-1,CSAKTGKGEQYF,TGCAGTGCCAAAACAGGGAAAGGCGAGCAGTACTTC
16,TRBJ2-1,TRBD2,.,TRBV5-1,CASSLETSLIGVEQFF,TGCGCCAGCAGCTTGGAGACTAGCCTCATTGGCGTTGAGCAGTTCTTC
14,TRBJ1-1,TRBD1,many,TRBV12-3/TRBV12-4,CASRRQGKNTEAFF,TGTGCCAGCAGACGACAGGGAAAGAACACTGAAGCTTTCTTT
14,TRBJ1-1,.,many,TRBV2,CASSEDQAYTEAFF,TGTGCCAGCAGTGAAGATCAGGCCTACACTGAAGCTTTCTTT
14,TRBJ1-5,.,many,TRBV27,CASSKGPVNQPQHF,TGTGCCAGCAGTAAGGGACCGGTCAATCAGCCCCAGCATTTT
15,TRBJ1-5,TRBD1,.,TRBV2,CASSEATGGDQPQHF,TGTGCCAGCAGTGAAGCGACAGGGGGGGATCAGCCCCAGCATTTT
14,TRBJ2-3,.,many,TRBV9,CASSNRDATDTQYF,TGTGCCAGCAGCAACAGGGATGCGACAGATACGCAGTATTTT
13,TRBJ2-7,TRBD2,many,TRBV28,CASTGLAGYEQYF,TGTGCCAGCACGGGACTAGCGGGTTACGAGCAGTACTTC
15,TRBJ2-3,.,many,TRBV9,CASSVGGAGTDTQYF,TGTGCCAGCAGCGTAGGGGGGGCGGGTACAGATACGCAGTATTTT
17,TRBJ2-1,.,many,TRBV4-1,CASSQVFVGIQGYEQFF,TGCGCCAGCAGCCAAGTTTTTGTGGGGATACAGGGATATGAGCAGTTCTTC
15,TRBJ2-4,.,many,TRBV28,CASSTGTHAKNIQYF,TGTGCCAGCAGTACCGGGACACATGCCAAAAACATTCAGTACTTC
16,TRBJ2-7,.,many,TRBV27,CASSQHQGLQRYEQYF,TGTGCCAGCAGTCAACATCAGGGACTTCAAAGATACGAGCAGTACTTC